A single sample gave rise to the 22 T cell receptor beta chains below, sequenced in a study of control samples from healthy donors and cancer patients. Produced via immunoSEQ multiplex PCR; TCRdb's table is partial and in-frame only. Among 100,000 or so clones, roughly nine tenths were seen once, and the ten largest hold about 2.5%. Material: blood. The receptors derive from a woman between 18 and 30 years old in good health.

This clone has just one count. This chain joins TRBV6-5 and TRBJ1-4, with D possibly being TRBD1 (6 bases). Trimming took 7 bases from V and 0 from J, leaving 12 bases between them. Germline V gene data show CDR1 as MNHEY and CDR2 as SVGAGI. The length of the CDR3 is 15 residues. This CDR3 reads CASTEQGSTNEKLFF. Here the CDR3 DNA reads TGTGCCAGCACCGAACAGGGCTCAACTAATGAAAAACTGTTTTTT.

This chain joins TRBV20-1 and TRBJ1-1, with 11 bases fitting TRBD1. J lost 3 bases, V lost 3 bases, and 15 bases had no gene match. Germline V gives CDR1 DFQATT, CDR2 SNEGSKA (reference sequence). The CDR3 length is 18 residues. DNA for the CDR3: TGCAGTGCTAGTAAGTGGACAGGGGGCGTCAGTTTGGACACTGAAGCTTTCTTT. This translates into CSASKWTGGVSLDTEAFF.

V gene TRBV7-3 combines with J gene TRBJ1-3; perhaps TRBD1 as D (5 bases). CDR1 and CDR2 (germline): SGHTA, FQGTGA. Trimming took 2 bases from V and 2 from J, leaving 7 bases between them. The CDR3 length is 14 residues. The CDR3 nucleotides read TGTGCCAGCAGCTTAGGGGGGGCTGGAAACACCATATATTTT. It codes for CASSLGGAGNTIYF.

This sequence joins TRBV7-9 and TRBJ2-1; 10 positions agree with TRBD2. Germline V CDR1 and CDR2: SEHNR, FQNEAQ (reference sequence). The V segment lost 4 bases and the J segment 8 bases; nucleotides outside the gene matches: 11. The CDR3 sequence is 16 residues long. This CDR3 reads CASSSRSGRAWDEQFF. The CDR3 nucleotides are TGTGCCAGCAGCTCAAGAAGCGGGAGGGCTTGGGATGAGCAGTTCTTC. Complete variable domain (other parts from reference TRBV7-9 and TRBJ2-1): DTGVSQNPRHKITKRGQNVTFRCDPISEHNRLYWYRQTLGQGPEFLTYFQNEAQLEKSRLLSDRFSAERPKGSFSTLEIQRTEQGDSAMYLCASSSRSGRAWDEQFFGPGTRLTVL.

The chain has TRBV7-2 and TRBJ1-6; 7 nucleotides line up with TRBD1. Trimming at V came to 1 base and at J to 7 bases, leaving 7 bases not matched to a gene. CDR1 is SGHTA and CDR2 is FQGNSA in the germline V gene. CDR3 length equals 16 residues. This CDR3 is CASSLGRGQKNSPLHF. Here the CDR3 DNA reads TGTGCCAGCAGCTTAGGGCGGGGACAGAAAAATTCACCCCTCCACTTT. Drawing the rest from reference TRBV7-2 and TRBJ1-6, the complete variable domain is GAGVSQSPSNKVTEKGKDVELRCDPISGHTALYWYRQSLGQGLEFLIYFQGNSAPDKSGLPSDRFSAERTGGSVSTLTIQRTQQEDSAVYLCASSLGRGQKNSPLHFGNGTRLTVT.

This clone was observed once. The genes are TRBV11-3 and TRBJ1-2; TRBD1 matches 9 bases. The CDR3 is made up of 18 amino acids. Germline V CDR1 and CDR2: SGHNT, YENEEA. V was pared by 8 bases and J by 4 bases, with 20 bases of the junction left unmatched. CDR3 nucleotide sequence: TGTGCCAGCTCCTTCCCCGGGACAGGGTTAACCTTAGGCTATGGCTACACCTTC. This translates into CASSFPGTGLTLGYGYTF.

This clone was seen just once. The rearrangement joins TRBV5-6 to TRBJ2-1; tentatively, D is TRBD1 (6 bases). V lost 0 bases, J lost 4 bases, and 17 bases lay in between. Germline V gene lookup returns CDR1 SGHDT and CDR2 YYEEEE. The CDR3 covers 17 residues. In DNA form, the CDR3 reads TGTGCCAGCAGCTTGGCAGGGGCCCAAACCCAATACAATGAGCAGTTCTTC. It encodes CASSLAGAQTQYNEQFF.

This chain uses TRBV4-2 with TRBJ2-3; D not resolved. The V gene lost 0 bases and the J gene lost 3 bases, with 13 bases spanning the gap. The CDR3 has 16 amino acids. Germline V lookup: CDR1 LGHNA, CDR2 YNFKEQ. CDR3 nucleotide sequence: TGTGCCAGCAGCCAAGAAGCCCCCCGTGTTACAGATACGCAGTATTTT. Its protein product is CASSQEAPRVTDTQYF.

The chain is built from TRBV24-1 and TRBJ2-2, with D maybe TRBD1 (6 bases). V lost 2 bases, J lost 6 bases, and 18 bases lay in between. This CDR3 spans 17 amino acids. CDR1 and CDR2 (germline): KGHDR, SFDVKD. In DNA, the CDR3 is TGTGCCACCAGTGATTCCGACTCCAAACAGGGAGCCGGGGAGCTGTTTTTT. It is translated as CATSDSDSKQGAGELFF.

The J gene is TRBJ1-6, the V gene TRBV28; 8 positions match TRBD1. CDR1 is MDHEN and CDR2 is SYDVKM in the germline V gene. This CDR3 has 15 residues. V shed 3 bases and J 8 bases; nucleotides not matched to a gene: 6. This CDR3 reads CASSFQDRDDSPLHF. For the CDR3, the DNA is TGTGCCAGCAGTTTCCAGGACAGGGATGATTCACCCCTCCACTTT.

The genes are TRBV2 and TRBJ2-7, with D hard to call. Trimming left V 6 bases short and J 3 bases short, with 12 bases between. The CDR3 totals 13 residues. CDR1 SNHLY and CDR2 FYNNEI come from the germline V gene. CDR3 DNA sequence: TGTGCCAGCAGGATGAGTCCTAGCTACGAGCAGTACTTC. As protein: CASRMSPSYEQYF.

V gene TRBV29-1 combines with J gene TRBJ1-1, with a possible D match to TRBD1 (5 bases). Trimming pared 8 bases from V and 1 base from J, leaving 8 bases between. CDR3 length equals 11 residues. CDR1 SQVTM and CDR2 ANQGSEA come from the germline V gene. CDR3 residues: CSFDRNTEAFF. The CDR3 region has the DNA TGCAGCTTCGACAGGAACACTGAAGCTTTCTTT. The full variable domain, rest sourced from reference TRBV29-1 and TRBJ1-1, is SAVISQKPSRDICQRGTSLTIQCQVDSQVTMMFWYRQQPGQSLTLIATANQGSEATYESGFVIDKFPISRPNLTFSTLTVSNMSPEDSSIYLCSFDRNTEAFFGQGTRLTVV.

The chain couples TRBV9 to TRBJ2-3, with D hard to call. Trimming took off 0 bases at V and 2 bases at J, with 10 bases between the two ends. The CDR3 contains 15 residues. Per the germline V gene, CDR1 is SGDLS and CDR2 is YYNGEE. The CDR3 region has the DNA TGTGCCAGCAGCGTAGAAGCAATTACCACAGATACGCAGTATTTT. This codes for CASSVEAITTDTQYF.

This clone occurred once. CDR3 sequence: CASSQQGYRYEQYF. The DNA for the CDR3 is TGTGCCAGCAGCCAGCAGGGTTATCGCTACGAGCAGTACTTC. The chain uses TRBV28 and TRBJ2-7; TRBD1 might be the D (5 bases). The CDR3 length is 14 residues. Germline assignment: CDR1 MDHEN and CDR2 SYDVKM. V lost 6 bases and J lost 3, with 15 bases in between. The full variable domain, completed using reference TRBV28 and TRBJ2-7, is DVKVTQSSRYLVKRTGEKVFLECVQDMDHENMFWYRQDPGLGLRLIYFSYDVKMKEKGDIPEGYSVSREKKERFSLILESASTNQTSMYLCASSQQGYRYEQYFGPGTRLTVT.

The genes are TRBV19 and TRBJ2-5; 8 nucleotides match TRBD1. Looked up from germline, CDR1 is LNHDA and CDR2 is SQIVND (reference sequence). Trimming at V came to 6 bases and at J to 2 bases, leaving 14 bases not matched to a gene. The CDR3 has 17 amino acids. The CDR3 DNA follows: TGTGCCAGTAGCCCGGACAGGGTTGGACCAGCTCAAGAGACCCAGTACTTC. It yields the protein CASSPDRVGPAQETQYF.

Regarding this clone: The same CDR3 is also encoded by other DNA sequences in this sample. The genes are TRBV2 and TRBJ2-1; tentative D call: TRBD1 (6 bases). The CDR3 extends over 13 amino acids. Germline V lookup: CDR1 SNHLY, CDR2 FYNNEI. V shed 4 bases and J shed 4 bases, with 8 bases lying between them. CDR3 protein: CASSGTAYNEQFF. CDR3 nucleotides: TGTGCCAGCAGTGGGACAGCATACAATGAGCAGTTCTTC.

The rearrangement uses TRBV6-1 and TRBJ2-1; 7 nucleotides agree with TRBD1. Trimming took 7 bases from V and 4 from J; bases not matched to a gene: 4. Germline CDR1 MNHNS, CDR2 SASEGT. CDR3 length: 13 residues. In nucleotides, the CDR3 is TGTGCCAGCACCGAGACAGGGTACAATGAGCAGTTCTTC. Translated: CASTETGYNEQFF.

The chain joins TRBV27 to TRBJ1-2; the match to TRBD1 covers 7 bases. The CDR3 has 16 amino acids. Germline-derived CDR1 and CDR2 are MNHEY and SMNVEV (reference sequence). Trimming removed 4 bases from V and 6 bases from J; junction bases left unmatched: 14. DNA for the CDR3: TGTGCCAGCAGTTCCTCTCAGGTACAGGGGAGACATGGCTACACCTTC. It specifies CASSSSQVQGRHGYTF.

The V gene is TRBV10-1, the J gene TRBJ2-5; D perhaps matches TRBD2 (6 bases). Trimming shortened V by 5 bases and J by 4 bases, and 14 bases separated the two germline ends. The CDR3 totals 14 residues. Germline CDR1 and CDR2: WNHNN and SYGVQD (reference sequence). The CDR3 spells CASSPSGVGETQYF. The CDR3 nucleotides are TGCGCCAGCAGTCCTTCGGGGGTAGGAGAGACCCAGTACTTC.

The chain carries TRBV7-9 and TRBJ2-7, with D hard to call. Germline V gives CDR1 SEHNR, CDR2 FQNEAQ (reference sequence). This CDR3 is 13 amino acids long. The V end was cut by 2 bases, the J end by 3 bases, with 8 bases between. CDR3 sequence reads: CASSLLLGYEQYF. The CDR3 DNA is TGTGCCAGCAGCTTATTGTTGGGCTACGAGCAGTACTTC. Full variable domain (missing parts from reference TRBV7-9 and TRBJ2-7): DTGVSQNPRHKITKRGQNVTFRCDPISEHNRLYWYRQTLGQGPEFLTYFQNEAQLEKSRLLSDRFSAERPKGSFSTLEIQRTEQGDSAMYLCASSLLLGYEQYFGPGTRLTVT.

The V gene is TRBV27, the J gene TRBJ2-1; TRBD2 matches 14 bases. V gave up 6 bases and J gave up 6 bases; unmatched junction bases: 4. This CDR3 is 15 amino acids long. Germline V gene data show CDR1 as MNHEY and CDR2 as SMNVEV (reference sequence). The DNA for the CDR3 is TGTGCCAGCAGCGACGGGACTAGCGGGAGCAATGAGCAGTTCTTC. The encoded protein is CASSDGTSGSNEQFF.

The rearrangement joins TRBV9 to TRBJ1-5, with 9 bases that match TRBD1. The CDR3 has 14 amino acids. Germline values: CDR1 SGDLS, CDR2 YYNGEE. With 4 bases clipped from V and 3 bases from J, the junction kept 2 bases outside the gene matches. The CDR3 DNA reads TGTGCCAGCAGCTACAGGGGGCCCAATCAGCCCCAGCATTTT. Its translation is CASSYRGPNQPQHF.